These T cell receptor beta chains were read from a single sample in a study of T-cell reconstitution after alpha-beta-depleted transplantation in children. TCRdb reprocessed the PCR reads with MiXCR, giving one entry per CDR3 protein. Of a few hundred thousand distinct CDR3 sequences in the sample, 5.5% to 7% were seen once. The starting material was PBMCs, obtained before TCRalphabeta/CD19-depleted stem cell transplant. The source of these receptors is a boy between 2 and 10 years old with acute lymphoblastic leukemia, due to receive a stem cell transplant. Each CDR3 is given without its conserved first and last residue. The order of the fields is J gene, V gene, D gene, CDR3 protein. D genes are given only for firm matches.

TRBJ2-7 | TRBV6-2/TRBV6-3 | - | ASSHPDGTYEQY
TRBJ2-7 | TRBV29-1 | TRBD1 | SARTGAYEQY
TRBJ1-1 | TRBV11-2 | - | ASSLDGMGGRISGITEAF
TRBJ2-7 | TRBV5-5 | - | ASSPGADASLEQY
TRBJ2-7 | TRBV12-2 | - | ASRLSSGGTSYEQY
TRBJ1-6 | TRBV20-1 | - | SARDPGGAGNSPLH
TRBJ2-3 | TRBV5-1 | TRBD2 | ASSLVKTSGSRSTDTQY
TRBJ2-3 | TRBV6-1 | TRBD2 | ASSRRGGGTSTDTQY
TRBJ1-5 | TRBV28 | - | ASRRIQVGNQPQH
TRBJ2-5 | TRBV6-2/TRBV6-3 | TRBD2 | ASRLGLAGGAETQY
TRBJ2-6 | TRBV25-1 | - | ASSELYSGANVLT
TRBJ2-1 | TRBV20-1 | - | SAPVAFYNEQF
TRBJ1-1 | TRBV12-3/TRBV12-4 | TRBD1 | ASSPGTAHTEAF
TRBJ1-5 | TRBV7-2 | - | ASSLVGGNIGNQPQH
TRBJ1-4 | TRBV28 | TRBD1 | ASSKQGAGTNEKLF